This T cell receptor beta chain appears in the sequencing data of a study of shared clonotypes between healthy human individuals. Study-wide results and limits: A limitation of the genetic and exposure-history diversity represented arose from few donors.

At a deep level, the assay was run. Splitting of each subset's genomic DNA was done evenly across several immunoSEQ plates. TCRdb's table, derived via immunoSEQ multiplex PCR, lists solely in-frame clones and lacks some. The sample records 950,000 to 1,100,000 clones, 70% to 80% being singletons. In regard to this clone: Its cognate antigen is unknown.

Donation came from healthy HIV-negative adults that had no recent acute infections or vaccinations. Sample: memory CD4+ T cells from PBMCs. The subset here: CD45RA-negative fraction. This clonotype was obtained from a man younger than 30 in good health. Some clones in this sample may be carry-over from other donors' samples.

The CDR3 DNA reads as TGCGCCAGCAGGACCAGGGACGGTTCCTACGAGCAGTACTTC. As protein: CASRTRDGSYEQYF. V is TRBV5-1 and J is TRBJ2-7, with D perhaps being TRBD1 or TRBD2 (5 bases each). Per the germline V gene, CDR1 is SGHRS and CDR2 is YFSETQ. The CDR3 covers 14 residues. Between the trimmed V and J ends, which lost 5 bases and 1 base, there was a span of 13 bases. Drawing the rest from reference TRBV5-1 and TRBJ2-7, the complete variable domain is KAGVTQTPRYLIKTRGQQVTLSCSPISGHRSVSWYQQTPGQGLQFLFEYFSETQRNKGNFPGRFSGRQFSNSRSEMNVSTLELGDSALYLCASRTRDGSYEQYFGPGTRLTVT.